This note documents a single T cell receptor (beta chain) sequence. The repertoire was sequenced with immunoSEQ multiplex PCR; TCRdb's copy has only in-frame clones and lacks some. The sample holds some 1.5 million clones, around 97% seen once. The CDR3 extends over 14 amino acids. V was clipped by 2 bases and J by 3 bases, with 11 bases between them. Germline-derived CDR1 and CDR2 are MNHEY and SVGAGI. This record belongs to a study of shared clonotypes between healthy human individuals. Overall study: There were three CD4 naive, three CD4 memory, two CD8 naive and one CD8 memory plates per donor.

This receptor was taken from a man younger than 40 in good health. This chain links TRBV6-5 with TRBJ2-7; maybe TRBD1 (5 bases). The sequenced sample consisted of naive CD4+ T cells sorted from blood. Specified subset: CD45RA+ positively selected. CDR3 DNA sequence: TGTGCCAGCAGTTACGTGGCAGGGAACTACGAGCAGTACTTC. It codes for CASSYVAGNYEQYF.